This entry describes one T cell receptor (beta chain). This clonotype occurred many times. It has no known antigen specificity. Base qualities were left out, and no much larger clone turns up one base away. These data are taken from a study of blood T cells in healthy people across ages (dated by TCRdb to the mid-2010s). Looking at the study overall: In model experiments, template switching captured roughly one uniquely barcoded TCR beta cDNA molecule for every two T cells. For two donors (one aged 18 to 29 and one aged 80 or older), the study analyzed two additional independent replicas of 1 million unique cDNA reads from the same blood draw. Age-related changes in TCR beta repertoire diversity were measured in the study by deep sequencing normalized with unique cDNA molecular identifiers. The donors were split into four age groups: young (average about 16 years), middle-aged (39), aged (about 62) and long-lived (roughly 80). To avoid experimental bias, donors of different ages were randomly spread across the sequencing lanes. Findings and caveats that apply to the study as a whole: As age increased, observed TCR beta diversity per million T cells dropped in a roughly linear way, and a significant reduction was already evident by age 40. The CMV infection status of donors was not known, potentially confounding age-related changes in expanded clonotypes. Observed TCR beta diversity correlated strongly with the percentage of naive T cells measured by flow cytometry. Compared with the aged group, the long-lived group had more naive CD4+ T cells, fewer expanded clones and increased TCR diversity, suggesting age selection. Since profiling was done on bulk unsorted PBMCs, naive and antigen-experienced compartments could not be conclusively compared. Estimates of total diversity based on one million sequenced T cells were considered lower bounds and underestimates.

The method behind the library was 5' RACE. The sample was run on an Illumina HiSeq 2500. The second PCR ran for roughly 6 to 11 cycles and used a J-beta primer mix along with a sample-barcoded 5' primer. Each TCR beta cDNA molecule received a unique molecular identifier from a template-switch 5' adaptor carrying 12 random nucleotides. Each sample yielded at least 3 million CDR3-containing paired-end reads. First-strand cDNA was synthesized from all RNA with the Mint cDNA synthesis kit, primed by a TRBC-specific oligonucleotide. Following uracil-DNA glycosylase treatment, a first 18-cycle PCR with universal primers M1SS and BC2_uni_R was performed on all cDNA. The authors processed their data as follows. For normalization, 1 million high-quality reads were randomly selected from each sample, with every read carrying a distinct molecular identifier. Instead of being binned into consensus sequences, reads that shared molecular identifiers were thrown out. MiTCR, with a Q25 quality threshold and the strictest error-elimination algorithm, was used for CDR3 identification, clonotype clustering and error correction. A nonparametric unseen species model with Euler transformation was used to estimate lower-bound total TCR beta diversity. The public reads were reprocessed in TCRdb via fastp at Q25 and MiXCR, keeping in-frame beta chains. Records with the same CDR3 protein are collapsed into one entry carrying the most frequent genes and DNA. Here the V and J calls rest on TCRdb's processing, not on the authors' analysis. The sample table contains 600,000 to 800,000 distinct CDR3 sequences; only one count was recorded for roughly 21% of them. The ten biggest clones cover 3.5% to 4% of the sample.

The donors were roughly 40 Caucasian individuals from Russia, aged roughly 6 to 90 years, who were systemically healthy. Each donor gave approximately 10 milliliters of peripheral blood, collected into EDTA-treated Vacutainer tubes. Ficoll-Paque density-gradient centrifugation was used to isolate PBMCs, with at least 7 million obtained per sample. Total RNA, at least 6 micrograms per sample, was extracted from PBMCs with Trizol reagent. For every donor, flow cytometry on a PBMC aliquot measured the percentage of naive CD45RAhigh/CD27high T cells. CDR1 and CDR2 are drawn from the germline V gene: SGHRS, YFSETQ. The CDR3 numbers 14 residues from cysteine through phenylalanine. Only the CDR3 DNA is retained, 42 bases long and in frame from the first base. V was cut back by 4 bases and J by 1 base, leaving a gap of 11 bases between them.

The clonotype comes from a man aged 65 to 79 in good health. The material sequenced was blood. The chain links TRBV5-1 with TRBJ2-5; the D gene is perhaps TRBD2, from 6 matching bases. The DNA reads as follows: TGCGCCAGCAGCCCGACCGGGGGCCAAGAGACCCAGTACTTC. It codes for CASSPTGGQETQYF.